One sample yielded the 30 T cell receptor beta chains listed below, sequenced in a study of cytotoxic CD8 clonotypes in ibrutinib-treated CLL (dated by TCRdb to about 2021). The sample's time point label, decoded: eleven to twelve months on ibrutinib. Library preparation employed the immunoSEQ multiplex PCR assay. The table was pulled from immuneACCESS by TCRdb, which kept in-frame rearrangements only. Such tables lose some clones; where checked, under half of the loss comes from unresolved V genes, and the rest has no known cause. This sample lists approximately 140,000 clones; approximately 80% were detected once. The ten largest clonotypes hold 25% to 30% of the sample. The material was PBMCs, obtained after 12 months of ibrutinib treatment. Receptor source: a human donor with chronic lymphocytic leukemia.

This rearrangement joins TRBV11-2 to TRBJ1-2, with D possibly matching TRBD1 (5 bases). The CDR3 is made up of 13 amino acids. The V gene's germline CDR1 is SGHAT and CDR2 FQNNGV. V was shortened by 1 base and J by 8 bases, with 11 bases between the two germline ends. CDR3 protein: CASSLVAGQGYTF. CDR3 nucleotides: TGTGCCAGCAGCTTAGTCGCTGGACAAGGCTACACCTTC.

The chain couples TRBV27 to TRBJ2-6; D might be TRBD2 (5 bases). Trimming removed 2 bases at V and 3 bases at J, with 8 bases between. Germline V gene lookup returns CDR1 MNHEY and CDR2 SMNVEV (reference sequence). CDR3 length: 15 amino acids. CDR3 DNA: TGTGCCAGCAGTTTACCCGGGGTTGGGGCCAACGTCCTGACTTTC. The encoded protein is CASSLPGVGANVLTF.

This clone was found many times. The chain recombines TRBV4-1 with TRBJ1-5; D remains unclear. Germline CDR1 MGHRA, CDR2 YSYEKL. Deletions cut 0 bases from V and 0 bases from J, with 6 bases between. The CDR3 runs 15 residues. The CDR3: CASSQDANSNQPQHF. As DNA, the CDR3 is TGCGCCAGCAGCCAAGATGCTAATAGCAATCAGCCCCAGCATTTT.

The chain recombines TRBV28 with TRBJ2-1; tentatively, D is TRBD2 (5 bases). CDR3 length: 15 amino acids. CDR1 is MDHEN and CDR2 is SYDVKM in the germline V gene. V was clipped by 3 bases and J by 4 bases, with 13 bases between them. CDR3 sequence: CASSFLRTSYNEQFF. Written as DNA, the CDR3 is TGTGCCAGCAGTTTTCTCCGGACTTCTTACAATGAGCAGTTCTTC.

The chain joins TRBV18 to TRBJ1-2, with D perhaps TRBD1 (5 bases). The CDR3 has 14 amino acids. V was shortened by 3 bases and J by 6 bases, with 14 bases between the two germline ends. CDR1 and CDR2 (germline): KGHSH, LQKENI. CDR3 coding DNA: TGTGCCAGCTCACCCCCCGCGGGACGGGATGGCTACACCTTC. Translation: CASSPPAGRDGYTF.

The chain has TRBV7-8 and TRBJ2-3; D may be TRBD2 (6 bases). The V end was cut by 2 bases, the J end by 6 bases, with 12 bases between. This CDR3 has 14 residues. Germline V gives CDR1 SGHVS, CDR2 FQNEAQ. As DNA, the CDR3 is TGTGCCAGCAGCTTATCCACGGGAGCCGATACGCAGTATTTT. This codes for CASSLSTGADTQYF.

V is TRBV5-1 and J is TRBJ1-2; D ambiguous. The CDR3 extends over 13 amino acids. The germline gives CDR1 SGHRS, CDR2 YFSETQ. Deletions cut 7 bases from V and 3 bases from J, with 13 bases between. CDR3 residues: CASAIGLDYGYTF. The DNA of the CDR3 is TGCGCCAGCGCAATTGGGTTGGACTATGGCTACACCTTC.

This clone is a singleton in its sample. The V call is TRBV7-3, the J call TRBJ2-2, with 10 bases fitting TRBD2. The CDR3 totals 15 residues. Germline values: CDR1 SGHTA, CDR2 FQGTGA. The ends lost 5 bases at V and 7 bases at J; junction bases unmatched: 7. The DNA of the CDR3 is TGTGCCAGCAGCCGAGGGACTAGCGTTGACGGGGAGCTGTTTTTT. Translated: CASSRGTSVDGELFF.

This chain links TRBV9 with TRBJ2-7; 7 nucleotides match TRBD2. The germline gives CDR1 SGDLS, CDR2 YYNGEE. With V trimmed by 4 bases and J by 3 bases, 13 bases remained unmatched. This CDR3 region has 16 residues. CDR3 in DNA: TGTGCCAGCAGCACGGGGGGTGGAGGAGGGATCTACGAGCAGTACTTC. This encodes CASSTGGGGGIYEQYF. Looking up the rest from reference TRBV9 and TRBJ2-7 gives the full variable domain: DSGVTQTPKHLITATGQRVTLRCSPRSGDLSVYWYQQSLDQGLQFLIQYYNGEERAKGNILERFSAQQFPDLHSELNLSSLELGDSALYFCASSTGGGGGIYEQYFGPGTRLTVT.

The chain combines TRBV5-1 with TRBJ2-3, with TRBD2 as a possible D gene (5 bases). V was trimmed by 0 bases and J by 6 bases, leaving 11 bases between them. Germline lookup yields CDR1 SGHRS and CDR2 YFSETQ. The CDR3 consists of 14 residues. Here the CDR3 DNA reads TGCGCCAGCAGCTTGGGGTCCCGAGGGGATACGCAGTATTTT. Protein sequence: CASSLGSRGDTQYF.

The V gene is TRBV19, the J gene TRBJ1-5, with D hard to call. This CDR3 spans 13 amino acids. V was pared by 3 bases and J by 3 bases, with 6 bases between. Germline V gene sequence: CDR1 LNHDA, CDR2 SQIVND (reference sequence). The CDR3 nucleotides are TGTGCCAGTAGTATTCGGGTCAATCAGCCCCAGCATTTT. This codes for CASSIRVNQPQHF. The whole variable domain, filled in from reference TRBV19 and TRBJ1-5, reads DGGITQSPKYLFRKEGQNVTLSCEQNLNHDAMYWYRQDPGQGLRLIYYSQIVNDFQKGDIAEGYSVSREKKESFPLTVTSAQKNPTAFYLCASSIRVNQPQHFGDGTRLSIL.

The chain joins TRBV19 to TRBJ1-5; 10 bases line up with TRBD1. The V gene end was trimmed by 3 bases and the J gene end by 2 bases; junction bases not matched to a gene: 4. CDR3 length: 16 residues. Germline loops: CDR1 LNHDA, CDR2 SQIVND (reference sequence). The CDR3 loop reads CASSMDRGVGNQPQHF. DNA of the CDR3: TGTGCCAGTAGTATGGACAGGGGGGTTGGCAATCAGCCCCAGCATTTT.

The V gene is TRBV25-1, the J gene TRBJ2-5, with D possibly TRBD2 on 7 matching bases. CDR3 size: 14 residues. The V gene lost 4 bases and the J gene lost 5 bases, with 14 bases spanning the gap. From germline, CDR1 is MGHDK and CDR2 SYGVNS. CDR3: CASSGGGGLETQYF. The CDR3 bases are TGTGCCAGCAGTGGAGGGGGGGGTTTGGAGACCCAGTACTTC. Together with reference TRBV25-1 and TRBJ2-5, the CDR3 gives the full variable domain: EADIYQTPRYLVIGTGKKITLECSQTMGHDKMYWYQQDPGMELHLIHYSYGVNSTEKGDLSSESTVSRIRTEHFPLTLESARPSHTSQYLCASSGGGGLETQYFGPGTRLLVL.

The rearrangement joins TRBV13 to TRBJ2-3; D may match TRBD1 or TRBD2 (5 bases each). This CDR3 contains 17 residues. V lost 5 bases and J lost 2, with 20 bases in between. The germline V gene encodes CDR1 PRHDT and CDR2 FYEKMQ (reference sequence). The DNA of the CDR3 is TGTGCCAGCAGCCCACGGGACGCCGGGTGGTCCACAGATACGCAGTATTTT. Translated, it gives CASSPRDAGWSTDTQYF.

The genes are TRBV11-3 and TRBJ1-3; 7 positions match TRBD1. Germline V gives CDR1 SGHNT, CDR2 YENEEA. With V trimmed by 5 bases and J by 0 bases, 10 bases remained unmatched. The CDR3 length is 17 residues. Here the CDR3 reads CASSAPRGRDSGNTIYF. The DNA for the CDR3 is TGTGCCAGCAGCGCCCCAAGGGGGCGCGACTCTGGAAACACCATATATTTT.

This chain uses TRBV1 with TRBJ2-7; TRBD1 is the table's D call, not checked against the DNA. TRBV1 represents a pseudogene. CDR3 size: 12 residues. The CDR3 reads CTSSPPGGEQYF. The CDR3 bases are TGCACCAGCAGCCCTCCAGGGGGCGAGCAGTACTTC.

The rearrangement links TRBV18 to TRBJ2-7, with D unclear. V lost 2 bases and J 3 bases, leaving 14 bases between the germline ends. Germline V gene sequence: CDR1 KGHSH, CDR2 LQKENI. The CDR3 totals 15 residues. The CDR3 reads CASSPVAETRYEQYF. The CDR3 DNA is TGTGCCAGCTCACCAGTCGCGGAGACTCGCTACGAGCAGTACTTC.

This clone appeared once. The V call is TRBV6-1, the J call TRBJ2-7; D could derive from TRBD1 or TRBD2 (5 bases each). CDR3 size: 10 residues. Trimming removed 7 bases from V and 6 bases from J, with 7 bases in between. In germline, CDR1 is MNHNS, CDR2 SASEGT. DNA of the CDR3: TGTGCCAGCACCGGGACCGAGCAGTACTTC. Translation gives CASTGTEQYF.

This clone was observed a handful of times. The chain links TRBV7-9 to TRBJ2-5; TRBD2 matches at 7 bases. Germline CDR1 and CDR2: SEHNR and FQNEAQ (reference sequence). This CDR3 has 15 amino acids. With V trimmed by 5 bases and J by 5 bases, 11 bases remained unmatched. Here the CDR3 reads CASSALAGVWETQYF. Written as DNA, the CDR3 is TGTGCCAGCAGCGCCTTGGCGGGGGTATGGGAGACCCAGTACTTC.

This clone came up once. The CDR3 here is CASSLAGTGGYEQYF. The CDR3, as DNA: TGTGCCAGCTCACTAGCCGGGACAGGGGGCTACGAGCAGTACTTC. The chain uses TRBV18 and TRBJ2-7; 11 bases are a match to TRBD1. V was clipped by 4 bases and J by 3 bases; unmatched bases: 5. Looked up from germline, CDR1 is KGHSH and CDR2 is LQKENI. CDR3 length equals 15 residues.

This sequence joins TRBV7-9 and TRBJ1-1; D ambiguous. With 0 bases removed from V and 0 bases from J, the gap between germline ends came to 5 bases. Germline V gives CDR1 SEHNR, CDR2 FQNEAQ (reference sequence). This CDR3 comprises 14 residues. In DNA, the CDR3 is TGTGCCAGCAGCTTAGCAGGGATGAACACTGAAGCTTTCTTT. Its translation: CASSLAGMNTEAFF. The complete variable domain, with remaining parts taken from reference TRBV7-9 and TRBJ1-1, reads DTGVSQNPRHKITKRGQNVTFRCDPISEHNRLYWYRQTLGQGPEFLTYFQNEAQLEKSRLLSDRFSAERPKGSFSTLEIQRTEQGDSAMYLCASSLAGMNTEAFFGQGTRLTVV.

This chain joins TRBV14 and TRBJ1-1, with D unresolved. V lost 4 bases, J lost 4 bases, and 7 bases lay in between. The CDR3 loop spans 12 amino acids. CDR1 and CDR2 from the germline V gene are SGHDN and FVKESK. This chain's CDR3 is CASSRYSTEAFF. As DNA, the CDR3 is TGTGCCAGCAGCCGATACAGCACTGAAGCTTTCTTT. The full variable domain, rest sourced from reference TRBV14 and TRBJ1-1, is EAGVTQFPSHSVIEKGQTVTLRCDPISGHDNLYWYRRVMGKEIKFLLHFVKESKQDESGMPNNRFLAERTGGTYSTLKVQPAELEDSGVYFCASSRYSTEAFFGQGTRLTVV.

The V call is TRBV6-4, the J call TRBJ2-7; D is uncertain. CDR1 is MRHNA and CDR2 is SNTAGT in the germline V gene. Between the trimmed V and J ends, which lost 5 bases and 2 bases, there was a span of 7 bases. This CDR3 spans 12 amino acids. The CDR3 bases are TGTGCCAGCAGTATCAGTGCCTACGAGCAGTACTTC. Residues: CASSISAYEQYF.

The chain links TRBV4-1 to TRBJ2-2, with 15 bases identical to TRBD2. J lost 8 bases, V lost 3 bases, and 19 bases had no gene match. Germline CDR1 MGHRA, CDR2 YSYEKL. The CDR3 sequence is 21 residues long. The DNA of the CDR3 is TGCGCCAGCAGCCATGCACCTCCGGGACTAGCGGGAGGACTGGGAGGGGGGGAGCTGTTTTTT. Translated, it gives CASSHAPPGLAGGLGGGELFF.

The V call is TRBV6-5, the J call TRBJ2-7, with 12 bases identical to TRBD2. With V trimmed by 0 bases and J by 6 bases, 3 bases remained unmatched. CDR1 and CDR2 (germline): MNHEY, SVGAGI. There are 15 residues in the CDR3. As DNA, the CDR3 is TGTGCCAGCAGTTACTCGTCTAGCGGGAGGGGCGAGCAGTACTTC. As protein: CASSYSSSGRGEQYF.

V usage is TRBV28 and J usage is TRBJ2-7, with D perhaps assigned TRBD1 or TRBD2 (5 bases each). The CDR3 sequence is 14 residues long. The germline V and J ends were trimmed by 3 bases and 3 bases, with 12 bases remaining between them. CDR1 is MDHEN and CDR2 is SYDVKM in the germline V gene. The CDR3 sequence: CASSFFGDGYEQYF. DNA of the CDR3: TGTGCCAGCAGTTTCTTTGGGGACGGCTACGAGCAGTACTTC.

A few counts support this clone. V usage is TRBV6-1 and J usage is TRBJ1-2; D is perhaps TRBD1 (5 bases). V was trimmed by 1 base and J by 6 bases, leaving 6 bases between them. Germline CDR1 MNHNS, CDR2 SASEGT. The CDR3 is 12 residues long. CDR3 DNA sequence: TGTGCCAGCAGTGAAGGACAGCATGGCTACACCTTC. It yields the protein CASSEGQHGYTF.

This rearrangement joins TRBV14 to TRBJ2-2; the D is unclear. This CDR3 is 13 amino acids long. In germline, CDR1 is SGHDN, CDR2 FVKESK. V was clipped by 4 bases and J by 4 bases, with 7 bases between them. CDR3 nucleotide sequence: TGTGCCAGCAGCCTTCTCACCACCGGGGAGCTGTTTTTT. Residues: CASSLLTTGELFF.

The chain carries TRBV4-1 and TRBJ2-7; D may be TRBD1 or TRBD2 (5 bases each). V was shortened by 4 bases and J by 6 bases, with 13 bases between the two germline ends. This CDR3 comprises 13 residues. Germline V gene data show CDR1 as MGHRA and CDR2 as YSYEKL. The CDR3 bases are TGCGCCAGCAGCCGGGGGTCAGGGAGCGAGCAGTACTTC. This sequence encodes CASSRGSGSEQYF.

V gene TRBV2 combines with J gene TRBJ2-1; no reliable D call. The germline V and J ends were trimmed by 11 bases and 0 bases, with 8 bases remaining between them. The germline CDR1 and CDR2 sequences are SNHLY and FYNNEI. The CDR3 contains 12 residues. The CDR3 bases are TGTGCCCGCCAGAGCTCCTACAATGAGCAGTTCTTC. This encodes CARQSSYNEQFF.